Detailed here is one T cell receptor (beta chain). It has no known antigen specificity. There are no base qualities to consult, and no much larger clone falls within one base. The sample belongs to a study of Ad26.COV2.S vaccination and SARS-CoV-2 variants (dated by TCRdb to the early 2020s). For the study in its entirety: The specificity and breadth of SARS-CoV-2-reactive T cell receptors after Ad26.COV2.S vaccination were assessed by TCRbeta repertoire sequencing. A total of 32 samples were included in the TCR-sequenced set, comprising roughly 19 Ad26.COV2.S vaccine recipients, 5 placebo recipients and 8 SARS-CoV-2 convalescent individuals.

The immunoSEQ Assay was the method used to sequence TCRbeta CDR3 regions. After extraction, genomic DNA underwent amplification by bias-controlled multiplex PCR, followed by high-throughput sequencing. The paper's processing steps were these. To quantify the absolute abundance of every unique TCRbeta CDR3 region, sequences were collapsed and filtered. T cell fraction was estimated by normalizing TCRbeta template counts to usable DNA, with usable DNA measured through amplification of reference genes found in all nucleated cells. Repertoire TCRs were annotated as SARS-CoV-2-specific by exact matching of V gene, CDR3 amino acid sequence and J gene to a known reactive TCR set. The reference SARS-CoV-2 TCR set was obtained from MIRA and was filtered for enrichment in COVID-19-positive ImmuneCODE repertoires, whereby public or cross-reactive TCRs were removed. Using the MIRA antigens, annotated TCRs were further analysed by specific ORF or by position within an ORF. Breadth was defined as annotated unique rearrangements over total unique productive rearrangements; depth was the summed frequency of those rearrangements. Two-sided Wilcoxon rank-sum tests were applied when comparing TCR breadth between groups. This is the immuneACCESS table as TCRdb keeps it, with only in-frame sequences that have V and J called. A part of the clones is gone; compared with another copy, unresolved V genes explain less than half, and the rest is unexplained. Clonal size and the V and J genes are those of that table, whereas D and trimming came from the DNA. The sample table lists about 350,000 clones, around 92% of them with a count of one. Roughly 3.9% of the sample is taken by the ten largest.

Study-level results and caveats: According to the authors, total T cell responses may have been underestimated by the TCR breadth and depth analyses. Non-spike TCR breadth was comparable between vaccine and placebo recipients, consistent with the vaccine containing only spike. Spike-specific TCR breadth was higher in Ad26.COV2.S recipients than in placebo recipients (P = 0.0014). After vaccination, spike-specific CD8+ and CD4+ T cell responses were reported to show substantial breadth.

The meaning of the sample's time point label: individuals recovered from natural SARS-CoV-2 infection. Reading the germline V gene (reference sequence) gives CDR1 LNHNV and CDR2 YYDKDF. Spanning cysteine to phenylalanine, the CDR3 consists of 15 amino acids. The CDR3 DNA has 45 bases and is translated from base 1. Relative to germline, V is missing 0 bases and J is missing 6 bases, with 4 bases of the junction outside any gene match. The sequence derives from a human donor who had recovered from COVID-19. Material: peripheral blood, obtained after recovery from COVID-19. This sequence uses TRBV15 and TRBJ1-2, with 10 junctional bases fitting TRBD1. The CDR3 is CATSREWTGGDGYTF. The sequenced DNA is TGTGCCACCAGCAGAGAGTGGACAGGGGGTGATGGCTACACCTTC.